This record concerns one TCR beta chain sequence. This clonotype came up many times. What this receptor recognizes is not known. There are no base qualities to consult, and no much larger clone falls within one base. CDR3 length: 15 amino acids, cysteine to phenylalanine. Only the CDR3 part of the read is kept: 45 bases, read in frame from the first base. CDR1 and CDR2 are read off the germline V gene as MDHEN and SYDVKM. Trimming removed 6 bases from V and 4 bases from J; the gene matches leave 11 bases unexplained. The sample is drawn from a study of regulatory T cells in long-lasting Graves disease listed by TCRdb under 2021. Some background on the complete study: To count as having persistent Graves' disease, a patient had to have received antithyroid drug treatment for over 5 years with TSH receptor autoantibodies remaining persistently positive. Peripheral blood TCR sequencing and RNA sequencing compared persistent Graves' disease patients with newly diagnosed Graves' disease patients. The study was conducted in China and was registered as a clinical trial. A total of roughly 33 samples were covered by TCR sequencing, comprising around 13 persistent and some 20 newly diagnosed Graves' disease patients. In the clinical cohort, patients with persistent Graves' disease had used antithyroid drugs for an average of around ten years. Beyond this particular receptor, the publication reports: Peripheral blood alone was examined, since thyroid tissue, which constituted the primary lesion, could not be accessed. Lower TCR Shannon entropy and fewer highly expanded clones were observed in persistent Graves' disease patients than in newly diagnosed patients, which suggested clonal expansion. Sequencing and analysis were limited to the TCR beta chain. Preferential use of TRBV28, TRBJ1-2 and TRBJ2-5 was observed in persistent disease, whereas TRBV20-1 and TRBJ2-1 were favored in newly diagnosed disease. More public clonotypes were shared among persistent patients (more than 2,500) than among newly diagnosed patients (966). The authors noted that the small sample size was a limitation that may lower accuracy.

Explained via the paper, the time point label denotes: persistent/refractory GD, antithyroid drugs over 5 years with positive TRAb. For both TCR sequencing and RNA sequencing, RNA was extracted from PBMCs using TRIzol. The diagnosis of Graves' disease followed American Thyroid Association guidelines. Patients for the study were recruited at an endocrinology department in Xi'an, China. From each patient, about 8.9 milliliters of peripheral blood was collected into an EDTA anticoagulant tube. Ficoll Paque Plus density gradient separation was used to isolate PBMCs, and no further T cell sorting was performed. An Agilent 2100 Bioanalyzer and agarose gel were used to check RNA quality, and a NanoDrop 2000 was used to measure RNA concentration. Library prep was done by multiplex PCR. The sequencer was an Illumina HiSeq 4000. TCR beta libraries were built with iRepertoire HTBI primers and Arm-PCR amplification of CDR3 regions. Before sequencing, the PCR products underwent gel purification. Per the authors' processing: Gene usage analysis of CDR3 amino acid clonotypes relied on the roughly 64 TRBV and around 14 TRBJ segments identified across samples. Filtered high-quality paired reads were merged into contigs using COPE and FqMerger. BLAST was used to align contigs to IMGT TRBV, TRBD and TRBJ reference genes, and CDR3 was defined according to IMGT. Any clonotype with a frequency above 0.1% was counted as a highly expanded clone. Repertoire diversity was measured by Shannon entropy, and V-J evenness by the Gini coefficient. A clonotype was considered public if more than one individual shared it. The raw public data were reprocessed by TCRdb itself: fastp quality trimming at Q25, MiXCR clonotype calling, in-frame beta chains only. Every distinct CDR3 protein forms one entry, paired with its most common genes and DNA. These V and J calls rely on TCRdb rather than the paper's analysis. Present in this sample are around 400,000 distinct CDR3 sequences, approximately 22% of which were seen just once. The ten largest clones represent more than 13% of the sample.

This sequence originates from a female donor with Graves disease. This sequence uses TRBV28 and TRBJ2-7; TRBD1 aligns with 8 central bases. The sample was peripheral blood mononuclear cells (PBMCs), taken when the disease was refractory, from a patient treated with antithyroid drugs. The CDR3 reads CASSSRDRISYEQYF. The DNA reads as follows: TGTGCCAGCAGCTCCCGGGACAGGATAAGTTACGAGCAGTACTTC.